The T cell receptor beta chain described here comes from a study of T cell responses to AZD1222 COVID-19 vaccine. The repertoire was sequenced with immunoSEQ multiplex PCR; TCRdb's copy has only in-frame clones and lacks some. The sample lists about 110,000 clones; roughly 84% were seen once. The study's findings and limits: Baseline seropositivity characterized only six AZD1222 recipients. Spike-specific TCRs gained breadth and depth after people received two AZD1222 doses. Spike-wide vaccine-associated CD4 TCRs dominated at 160-218 and 743-854.

This clone was detected once. Its antigen is not identified. This TCR was sampled from an adult in good health. The starting material was peripheral blood, obtained on day 0 of AZD1222 vaccination.

The CDR3, as DNA: TGTGCCAGCAACCCCGGGGTACCGGGAAACATTCAGTACTTC. Its translation: CASNPGVPGNIQYF. This chain joins TRBV6-5 and TRBJ2-4, with D maybe TRBD2 (5 bases). Germline CDR1 MNHEY, CDR2 SVGAGI. The CDR3 runs 14 residues. The germline V and J ends were trimmed by 7 bases and 6 bases, with 16 bases remaining between them.